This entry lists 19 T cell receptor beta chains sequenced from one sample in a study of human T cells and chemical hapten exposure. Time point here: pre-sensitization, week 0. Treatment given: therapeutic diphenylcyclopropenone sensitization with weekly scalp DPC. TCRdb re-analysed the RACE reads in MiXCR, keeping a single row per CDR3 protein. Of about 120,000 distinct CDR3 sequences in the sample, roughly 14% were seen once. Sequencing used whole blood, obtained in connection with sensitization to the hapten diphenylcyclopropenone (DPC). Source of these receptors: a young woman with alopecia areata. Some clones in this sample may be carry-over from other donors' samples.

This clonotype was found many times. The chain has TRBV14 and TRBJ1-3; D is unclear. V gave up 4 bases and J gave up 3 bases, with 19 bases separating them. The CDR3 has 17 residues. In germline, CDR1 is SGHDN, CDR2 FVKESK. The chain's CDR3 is CASSPKSVASGGNTIYF. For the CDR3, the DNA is TGTGCCAGCAGCCCTAAGTCGGTAGCCAGCGGTGGAAACACCATATATTTT.

The chain's CDR3 is CASRIIGPGNSPLHF. CDR3 sequence (DNA): TGTGCCAGCAGAATCATCGGACCCGGTAATTCACCCCTCCACTTT. The chain couples TRBV28 to TRBJ1-6; D remains unclear. Trimming took 6 bases from V and 6 from J, leaving 15 bases between them. The CDR3 is made up of 15 amino acids. Germline CDR1 and CDR2: MDHEN and SYDVKM.

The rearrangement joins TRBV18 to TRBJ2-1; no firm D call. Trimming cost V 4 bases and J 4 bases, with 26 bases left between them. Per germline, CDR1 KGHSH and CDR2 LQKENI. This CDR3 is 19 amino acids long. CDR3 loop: CASSLSRVGRGYSYNEQFF. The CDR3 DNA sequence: TGTGCCAGCTCACTCTCAAGGGTAGGAAGAGGCTACTCATACAATGAGCAGTTCTTC.

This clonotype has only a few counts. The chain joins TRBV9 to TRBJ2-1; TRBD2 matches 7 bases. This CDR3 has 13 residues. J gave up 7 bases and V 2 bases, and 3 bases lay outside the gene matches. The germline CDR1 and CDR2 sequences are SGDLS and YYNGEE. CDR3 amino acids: CASSVLRGNEQFF. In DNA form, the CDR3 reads TGTGCCAGCAGCGTCCTGCGGGGGAATGAGCAGTTCTTC. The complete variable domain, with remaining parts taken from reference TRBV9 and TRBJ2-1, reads DSGVTQTPKHLITATGQRVTLRCSPRSGDLSVYWYQQSLDQGLQFLIQYYNGEERAKGNILERFSAQQFPDLHSELNLSSLELGDSALYFCASSVLRGNEQFFGPGTRLTVL.

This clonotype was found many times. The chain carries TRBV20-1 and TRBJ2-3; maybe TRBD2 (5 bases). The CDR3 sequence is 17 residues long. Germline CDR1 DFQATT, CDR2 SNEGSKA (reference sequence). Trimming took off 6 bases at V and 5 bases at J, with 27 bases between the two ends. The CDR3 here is CSALIFGLKREGDTQYF. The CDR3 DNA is TGCAGTGCCCTCATCTTCGGACTCAAAAGAGAGGGAGATACGCAGTATTTT.

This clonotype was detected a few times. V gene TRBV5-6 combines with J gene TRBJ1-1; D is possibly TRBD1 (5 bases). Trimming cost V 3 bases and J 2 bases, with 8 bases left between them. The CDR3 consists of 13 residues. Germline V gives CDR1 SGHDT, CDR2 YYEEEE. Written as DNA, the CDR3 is TGTGCCAGCAGCTCAGGGACCAACACTGAAGCTTTCTTT. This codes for CASSSGTNTEAFF.

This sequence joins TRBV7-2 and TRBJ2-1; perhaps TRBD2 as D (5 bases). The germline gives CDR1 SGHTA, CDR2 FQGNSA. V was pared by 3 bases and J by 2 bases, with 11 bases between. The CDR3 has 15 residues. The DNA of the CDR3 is TGTGCCAGCAGCTTTTACAGCGGCACCTACAATGAGCAGTTCTTC. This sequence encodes CASSFYSGTYNEQFF.

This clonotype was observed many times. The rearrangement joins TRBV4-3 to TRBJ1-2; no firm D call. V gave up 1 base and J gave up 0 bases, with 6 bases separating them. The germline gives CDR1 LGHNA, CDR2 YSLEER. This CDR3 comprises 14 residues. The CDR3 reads CASSQGNANYGYTF. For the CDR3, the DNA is TGCGCCAGCAGCCAAGGAAACGCTAACTATGGCTACACCTTC.

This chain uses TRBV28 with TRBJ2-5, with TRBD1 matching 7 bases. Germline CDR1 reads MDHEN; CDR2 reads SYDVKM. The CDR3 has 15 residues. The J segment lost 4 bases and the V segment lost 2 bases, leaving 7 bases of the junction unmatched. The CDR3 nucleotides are TGTGCCAGCAGTTTACGCCCCGACAGGGCAGAGACCCAGTACTTC. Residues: CASSLRPDRAETQYF.

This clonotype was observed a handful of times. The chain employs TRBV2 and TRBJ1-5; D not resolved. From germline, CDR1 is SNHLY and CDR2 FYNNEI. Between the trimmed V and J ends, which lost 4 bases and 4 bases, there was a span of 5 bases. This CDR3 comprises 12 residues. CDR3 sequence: CASSVLNQPQHF. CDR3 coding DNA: TGTGCCAGCAGTGTCCTGAATCAGCCCCAGCATTTT. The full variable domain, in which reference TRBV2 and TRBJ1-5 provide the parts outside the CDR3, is EPEVTQTPSHQVTQMGQEVILRCVPISNHLYFYWYRQILGQKVEFLVSFYNNEISEKSEIFDDQFSVERPDGSNFTLKIRSTKLEDSAMYFCASSVLNQPQHFGDGTRLSIL.

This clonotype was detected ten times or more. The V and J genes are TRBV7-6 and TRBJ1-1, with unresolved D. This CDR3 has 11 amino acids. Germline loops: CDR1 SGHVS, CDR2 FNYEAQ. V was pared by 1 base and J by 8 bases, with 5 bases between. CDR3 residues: CASSLGGEAFF. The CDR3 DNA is TGTGCCAGCAGCTTAGGAGGGGAAGCTTTCTTT.

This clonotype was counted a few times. The DNA of the CDR3 is TGCGCCAGCAGCTTGATGCCAGGAATCTATGGCTACACCTTC. Amino acid sequence: CASSLMPGIYGYTF. The genes are TRBV5-1 and TRBJ1-2, with unresolved D. The V and J ends lost 1 base and 4 bases respectively, with 11 bases between them. Germline-derived CDR1 and CDR2 are SGHRS and YFSETQ. This CDR3 has 14 amino acids.

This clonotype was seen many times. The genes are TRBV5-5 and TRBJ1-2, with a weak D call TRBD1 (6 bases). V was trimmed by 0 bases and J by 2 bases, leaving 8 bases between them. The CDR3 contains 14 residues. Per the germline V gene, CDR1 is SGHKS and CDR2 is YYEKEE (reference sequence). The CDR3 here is CASSLDRANYGYTF. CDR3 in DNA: TGTGCCAGCAGCTTGGACAGGGCGAACTATGGCTACACCTTC.

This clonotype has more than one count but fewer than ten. CDR3 protein: CASSQATVWYEQYF. The CDR3 nucleotides are TGTGCCAGCAGCCAAGCGACAGTCTGGTACGAGCAGTACTTC. The chain couples TRBV4-2 to TRBJ2-7; D might be TRBD1 (5 bases). This CDR3 contains 14 residues. CDR1 LGHNA and CDR2 YNFKEQ come from the germline V gene. Trimming cost V 1 base and J 4 bases, with 11 bases left between them.

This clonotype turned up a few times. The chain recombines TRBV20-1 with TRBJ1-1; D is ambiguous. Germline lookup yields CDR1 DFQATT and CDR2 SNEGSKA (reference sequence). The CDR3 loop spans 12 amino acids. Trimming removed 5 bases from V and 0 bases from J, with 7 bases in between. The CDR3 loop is CSAPSMNTEAFF. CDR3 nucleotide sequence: TGCAGTGCTCCCTCCATGAACACTGAAGCTTTCTTT.

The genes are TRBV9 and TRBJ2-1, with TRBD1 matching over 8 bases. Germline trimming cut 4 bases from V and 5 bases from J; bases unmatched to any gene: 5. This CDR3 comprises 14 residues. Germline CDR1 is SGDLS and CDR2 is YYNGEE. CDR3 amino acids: CASSPRGLDNEQFF. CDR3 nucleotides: TGTGCCAGCAGCCCCAGGGGGCTGGACAATGAGCAGTTCTTC.

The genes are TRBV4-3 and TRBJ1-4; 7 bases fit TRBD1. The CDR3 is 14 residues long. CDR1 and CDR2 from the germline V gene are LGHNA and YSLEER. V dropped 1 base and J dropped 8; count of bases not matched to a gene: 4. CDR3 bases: TGCGCCAGCAGCCAAGGGGGACAGCCGGAAAAACTGTTTTTT. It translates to CASSQGGQPEKLFF.

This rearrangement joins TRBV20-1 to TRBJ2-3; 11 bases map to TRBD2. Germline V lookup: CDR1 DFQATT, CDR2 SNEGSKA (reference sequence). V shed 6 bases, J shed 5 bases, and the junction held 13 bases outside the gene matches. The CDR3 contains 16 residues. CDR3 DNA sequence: TGCAGTGCCAGGCTATTGACTAGCGGGGCAGTAGATACGCAGTATTTT. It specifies CSARLLTSGAVDTQYF.

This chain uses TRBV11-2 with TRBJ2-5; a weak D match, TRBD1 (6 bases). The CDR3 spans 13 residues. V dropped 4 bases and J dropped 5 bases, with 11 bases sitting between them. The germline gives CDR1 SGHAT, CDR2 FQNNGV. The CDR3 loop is CASSSGQGETQYF. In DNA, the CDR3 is TGTGCCAGCAGCTCCGGTCAGGGGGAGACCCAGTACTTC. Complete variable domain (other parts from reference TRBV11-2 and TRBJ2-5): EAGVAQSPRYKIIEKRQSVAFWCNPISGHATLYWYQQILGQGPKLLIQFQNNGVVDDSQLPKDRFSAERLKGVDSTLKIQPAKLEDSAVYLCASSSGQGETQYFGPGTRLLVL.